Presented here are 18 T cell receptor beta chains from one specimen sequenced in a study of cytomegalovirus exposure and HLA in healthy donors. Both 60 Vbeta primers and 13 Jbeta primers went into the PCR. The repertoire was sequenced with immunoSEQ multiplex PCR; TCRdb's copy has only in-frame clones and lacks some. The sample yields 150,000 to 200,000 clones, approximately 88% seen once. The sample was PBMCs. These receptors all come from a woman aged 50 to 60 in good health and CMV-seropositive.

The V gene is TRBV6-5, the J gene TRBJ2-3; D is perhaps TRBD2 (7 bases). CDR1 and CDR2 (germline): MNHEY, SVGAGI. V was shortened by 2 bases and J by 2 bases, with 11 bases between the two germline ends. This CDR3 has 15 amino acids. CDR3 nucleotides: TGTGCCAGCAGTTACGGCGCGGGGGCCACAGATACGCAGTATTTT. Amino acids: CASSYGAGATDTQYF.

Notes on this clone: At one boundary the junction diverges from the germline segment, which might be a read error. The sample carries other DNA sequences with the same CDR3. CDR3 DNA: TGTGCCTGGAGTGAGGGACAGCTCAATCAGCCCCAGCACTTT. It specifies CAWSEGQLNQPQHF. The chain recombines TRBV30 with TRBJ1-5; 7 bases match TRBD1. There are 14 residues in the CDR3. CDR1 GTSNPN and CDR2 SVGIG come from the germline V gene (reference sequence).

The V gene is TRBV30, the J gene TRBJ1-3, with 7 positions matching TRBD1. The J segment lost 0 bases and the V segment lost 1 base, leaving 3 bases of the junction unmatched. The CDR3 runs to 15 residues. Germline lookup yields CDR1 GTSNPN and CDR2 SVGIG (reference sequence). The DNA for the CDR3 is TGTGCCTGGAGTGGGGACAGTTACTCTGGAAACACCATATATTTT. Its translation is CAWSGDSYSGNTIYF.

The chain recombines TRBV12-5 with TRBJ2-5; D might be TRBD2 (6 bases). V was pared by 5 bases and J by 5 bases, with 9 bases between. This CDR3 comprises 12 residues. Per germline, CDR1 LGHNT and CDR2 FRNRAP. The CDR3 spells CASGDGGETQYF. The CDR3 nucleotides are TGTGCTAGTGGTGACGGAGGGGAGACCCAGTACTTC.

The chain recombines TRBV5-1 with TRBJ2-7; D is undetermined. The CDR3 is made up of 13 amino acids. From germline, CDR1 is SGHRS and CDR2 YFSETQ. V was trimmed by 4 bases and J by 2 bases, leaving 10 bases between them. DNA for the CDR3: TGCGCCAGCAGCCCATCGTCGGCCTACGAGCAGTACTTC. This gives the protein CASSPSSAYEQYF. Together with reference TRBV5-1 and TRBJ2-7, the CDR3 gives the full variable domain: KAGVTQTPRYLIKTRGQQVTLSCSPISGHRSVSWYQQTPGQGLQFLFEYFSETQRNKGNFPGRFSGRQFSNSRSEMNVSTLELGDSALYLCASSPSSAYEQYFGPGTRLTVT.

This clone was seen just once. The CDR3 DNA reads as TGTGCCAGCAGTGAAGGTAACTCTGGAAACACCATATATTTT. Translated, it gives CASSEGNSGNTIYF. This chain uses TRBV2 with TRBJ1-3; D ambiguous. The CDR3 has 14 residues. CDR1 is SNHLY, CDR2 FYNNEI, per germline. With 1 base removed from V and 0 bases from J, the gap between germline ends came to 4 bases. The full variable domain, its missing parts supplied by reference TRBV2 and TRBJ1-3, is EPEVTQTPSHQVTQMGQEVILRCVPISNHLYFYWYRQILGQKVEFLVSFYNNEISEKSEIFDDQFSVERPDGSNFTLKIRSTKLEDSAMYFCASSEGNSGNTIYFGEGSWLTVV.

The V and J genes are TRBV7-6 and TRBJ2-1, with D perhaps matching TRBD2 (6 bases). CDR1 and CDR2 (germline): SGHVS, FNYEAQ. This CDR3 is 15 amino acids long. V lost 1 base, J lost 4 bases, and 11 bases lay in between. The CDR3 DNA sequence: TGTGCCAGCAGCTTAGTGTCGGGGGATTACAATGAGCAGTTCTTC. It codes for CASSLVSGDYNEQFF.

V and J are TRBV6-5 and TRBJ1-4; D might be TRBD1 (6 bases). In germline, CDR1 is MNHEY, CDR2 SVGAGI. V shed 9 bases and J shed 5 bases, with 10 bases lying between them. This CDR3 is 12 amino acids long. The CDR3 DNA is TGTGCCAGTATGGGGGCGAATGAAAAACTGTTTTTT. Its translation: CASMGANEKLFF.

The V gene is TRBV7-8, the J gene TRBJ2-5, with D perhaps matching TRBD2 (6 bases). This CDR3 contains 16 residues. V gave up 5 bases and J gave up 4 bases, with 20 bases separating them. Germline V gene sequence: CDR1 SGHVS, CDR2 FQNEAQ. CDR3 residues: CASSPRGAGRGETQYF. The CDR3 DNA reads TGTGCCAGCAGCCCACGAGGTGCGGGGCGAGGAGAGACCCAGTACTTC.

The gene calls are TRBV5-1 and TRBJ1-4, with 12 bases fitting TRBD1. Per the germline V gene, CDR1 is SGHRS and CDR2 is YFSETQ. The CDR3 spans 15 residues. The V segment lost 4 bases and the J segment 8 bases; nucleotides outside the gene matches: 6. The CDR3 spells CASSGTGGAGEKLFF. CDR3 bases: TGCGCCAGCAGCGGGACAGGGGGCGCGGGCGAAAAACTGTTTTTT. Filled out from reference TRBV5-1 and TRBJ1-4, the complete variable domain reads KAGVTQTPRYLIKTRGQQVTLSCSPISGHRSVSWYQQTPGQGLQFLFEYFSETQRNKGNFPGRFSGRQFSNSRSEMNVSTLELGDSALYLCASSGTGGAGEKLFFGSGTQLSVL.

The chain is built from TRBV5-1 and TRBJ1-6; a possible D gene is TRBD1 (5 bases). The CDR3 length is 15 residues. V was cut by 0 bases and J by 10 bases, with 14 bases left in between. The V gene's germline CDR1 is SGHRS and CDR2 YFSETQ. The CDR3 here is CASSLDPGSGSPLHF. CDR3 sequence (DNA): TGCGCCAGCAGCTTGGATCCAGGGTCTGGCTCACCCCTCCACTTT. The full variable domain, in which reference TRBV5-1 and TRBJ1-6 provide the parts outside the CDR3, is KAGVTQTPRYLIKTRGQQVTLSCSPISGHRSVSWYQQTPGQGLQFLFEYFSETQRNKGNFPGRFSGRQFSNSRSEMNVSTLELGDSALYLCASSLDPGSGSPLHFGNGTRLTVT.

This rearrangement joins TRBV5-4 to TRBJ2-1; D possibly corresponds to TRBD2 (6 bases). In germline, CDR1 is SGHNT, CDR2 YYREEE (reference sequence). The length of the CDR3 is 16 residues. The ends were cut back, 4 bases at V and 6 bases at J, with 20 bases in the middle. CDR3 amino acids: CASSQKGGAGTNEQFF. The CDR3 nucleotides are TGTGCCAGCAGCCAGAAGGGTGGGGCGGGGACCAATGAGCAGTTCTTC. The full variable domain, in which reference TRBV5-4 and TRBJ2-1 provide the parts outside the CDR3, is ETGVTQSPTHLIKTRGQQVTLRCSSQSGHNTVSWYQQALGQGPQFIFQYYREEENGRGNFPPRFSGLQFPNYSSELNVNALELDDSALYLCASSQKGGAGTNEQFFGPGTRLTVL.

This chain connects TRBV9 to TRBJ2-7, with a weak D call TRBD1 (6 bases). Trimming took 4 bases from V and 6 from J, leaving 14 bases between them. The germline V gene has CDR1 SGDLS and CDR2 YYNGEE. The CDR3 contains 13 residues. In DNA form, the CDR3 reads TGTGCCAGCAGCAACTCAGGGGTCGGCGAGCAGTACTTC. Translating it yields CASSNSGVGEQYF.

The chain links TRBV30 to TRBJ2-3, with 9 bases lining up with TRBD2. Per germline, CDR1 GTSNPN and CDR2 SVGIG (reference sequence). V shed 0 bases, J shed 6 bases, and the junction held 4 bases outside the gene matches. This CDR3 region has 14 residues. DNA for the CDR3: TGTGCCTGGAGTGTACGCGGGGGGGCGGATACGCAGTATTTT. It is translated as CAWSVRGGADTQYF.

The V and J genes are TRBV30 and TRBJ1-3; D ambiguous. CDR1 and CDR2 from the germline V gene are GTSNPN and SVGIG (reference sequence). V lost 5 bases, J lost 0 bases, and 11 bases lay in between. The CDR3 extends over 14 amino acids. The CDR3 bases are TGTGCCTGGCGAACAGAAATCTCTGGAAACACCATATATTTT. The encoded protein is CAWRTEISGNTIYF.

This clone was seen a single time. J is TRBJ2-1 and V is TRBV9; no clear D gene. Germline CDR1 and CDR2: SGDLS and YYNGEE. The CDR3 length is 16 residues. V was trimmed by 0 bases and J by 2 bases, leaving 12 bases between them. For the CDR3, the DNA is TGTGCCAGCAGCGTAGAAGCTCGATCAACCTACAATGAGCAGTTCTTC. As protein: CASSVEARSTYNEQFF.

The chain has TRBV18 and TRBJ1-2, with D unclear. The length of the CDR3 is 15 residues. Between the trimmed V and J ends, which lost 0 bases and 0 bases, there was a span of 8 bases. CDR1 is KGHSH, CDR2 LQKENI, per germline. CDR3 loop: CASSPPAGTNYGYTF. CDR3 DNA sequence: TGTGCCAGCTCACCACCGGCGGGTACTAACTATGGCTACACCTTC.

This chain uses TRBV7-3 with TRBJ2-1; the match to TRBD1 covers 8 bases. Germline V gene sequence: CDR1 SGHTA, CDR2 FQGTGA. V lost 0 bases, J lost 5 bases, and 3 bases stayed unmatched. CDR3 size: 15 residues. CDR3 DNA sequence: TGTGCCAGCAGCTTAACGGGACAGGCAAACAATGAGCAGTTCTTC. Translation: CASSLTGQANNEQFF.